Listed here are 21 T cell receptor beta chains from one sample, sequenced in a study of blood T cell repertoires in COVID-19. Some clones are missing from TCRdb's copy, which holds only in-frame ones; the method was immunoSEQ multiplex PCR. The table includes approximately 300,000 clones, over 75% detected once. Sequenced sample: peripheral blood. These receptor sequences come from a woman in her twenties or thirties with COVID-19, enrolled during active disease.

V gene TRBV6-5 combines with J gene TRBJ1-1, with D possibly being TRBD1 (5 bases). The CDR3 runs to 16 residues. Trimming pared 4 bases from V and 4 bases from J, leaving 19 bases between. CDR1 is MNHEY, CDR2 SVGAGI, per germline. CDR3 DNA: TGTGCCAGCAGTTTCCTGAGTTTAGGGGAGGTCACTGAAGCTTTCTTT. Translated: CASSFLSLGEVTEAFF.

The V call is TRBV5-1, the J call TRBJ1-2; D gene uncertain. The CDR3 has 13 amino acids. Germline lookup yields CDR1 SGHRS and CDR2 YFSETQ. Trimming took off 4 bases at V and 5 bases at J, with 12 bases between the two ends. The chain's CDR3 is CASSPTEAYGYTF. The CDR3 DNA reads TGCGCCAGCAGCCCCACAGAAGCATATGGCTACACCTTC.

The chain recombines TRBV19 with TRBJ2-7; 7 nucleotides agree with TRBD1. The CDR3 is 16 residues long. The junction had 13 bases not matched to a gene; V was cut back by 3 bases and J by 5 bases. From germline, CDR1 is LNHDA and CDR2 SQIVND (reference sequence). The CDR3 DNA is TGTGCCAGTAGTATCGGGCCGACAGGGAACCCCCACGAGCAGTACTTC. Translated, it gives CASSIGPTGNPHEQYF.

The chain combines TRBV6-6 with TRBJ1-5; weak D call: TRBD1 (6 bases). The CDR3 totals 13 residues. From germline, CDR1 is MNHNY and CDR2 SVGAGI (reference sequence). The germline V and J ends were trimmed by 11 bases and 3 bases, with 14 bases remaining between them. CDR3 sequence: CAGSRDTNQPQHF. The CDR3 DNA reads TGTGCCGGCTCCCGGGACACCAATCAGCCCCAGCATTTT.

V gene TRBV30 combines with J gene TRBJ1-3, with D tentatively TRBD1 (6 bases). The V gene lost 0 bases and the J gene lost 9 bases, with 9 bases spanning the gap. Germline CDR1 and CDR2: GTSNPN and SVGIG (reference sequence). The CDR3 is made up of 12 amino acids. DNA for the CDR3: TGTGCCTGGAGTGTAGCCAGGGGCACCATATATTTT. Translating gives CAWSVARGTIYF. Filled out from reference TRBV30 and TRBJ1-3, the complete variable domain reads SQTIHQWPATLVQPVGSPLSLECTVEGTSNPNLYWYRQAAGRGLQLLFYSVGIGQISSEVPQNLSASRPQDRQFILSSKKLLLSDSGFYLCAWSVARGTIYFGEGSWLTVV.

This chain links TRBV5-1 with TRBJ1-1; no definite D call. CDR1 SGHRS and CDR2 YFSETQ come from the germline V gene. This CDR3 comprises 14 residues. Trimming stripped 0 bases from V and 1 base from J, with 7 bases between. The CDR3 nucleotides read TGCGCCAGCAGCTTGGCCTACAGGAACACTGAAGCTTTCTTT. Translating gives CASSLAYRNTEAFF. Full variable domain (rest looked up from reference TRBV5-1 and TRBJ1-1): KAGVTQTPRYLIKTRGQQVTLSCSPISGHRSVSWYQQTPGQGLQFLFEYFSETQRNKGNFPGRFSGRQFSNSRSEMNVSTLELGDSALYLCASSLAYRNTEAFFGQGTRLTVV.

This sequence joins TRBV28 and TRBJ1-1; D ambiguous. Germline loops: CDR1 MDHEN, CDR2 SYDVKM. Trimming removed 7 bases from V and 0 bases from J, with 9 bases in between. This CDR3 is 13 amino acids long. The chain's CDR3 is CASTTGVNTEAFF. The DNA for the CDR3 is TGTGCCAGCACAACCGGGGTGAACACTGAAGCTTTCTTT.

This clone was found a few times. The chain links TRBV30 to TRBJ2-3, with 7 bases lining up with TRBD2. CDR3 size: 11 residues. V lost 3 bases and J lost 11; bases outside the gene matches: 5. Germline values: CDR1 GTSNPN, CDR2 SVGIG (reference sequence). In DNA, the CDR3 is TGTGCCTGGAGGTCGCGGGAGAAGCAGTATTTT. This codes for CAWRSREKQYF.

This chain joins TRBV30 and TRBJ1-6, with TRBD1 matching 7 bases. The CDR3 extends over 15 amino acids. The germline V gene encodes CDR1 GTSNPN and CDR2 SVGIG (reference sequence). The J segment lost 4 bases and the V segment lost 0 bases, leaving 3 bases of the junction unmatched. The CDR3 DNA is TGTGCCTGGAGTGTAGGGACAGTTTATAATTCACCCCTCCACTTT. This gives the protein CAWSVGTVYNSPLHF.

Of note for this clone: A junction end diverges from the germline sequence, so it may reflect a read error. The V and J genes are TRBV25-1 and TRBJ2-7; no firm D call. Germline V CDR1 and CDR2: MGHDK, SYGVNS. This CDR3 contains 12 residues. The CDR3: CASSDYLGFPCF. The CDR3 bases are TGTGCCAGCAGTGATTATCTCGGGTTCCCTTGCTTC.

The V gene is TRBV11-2, the J gene TRBJ1-6; 10 positions agree with TRBD1. Trimming cost V 2 bases and J 7 bases; bases outside gene matches: 8. The CDR3 is 17 residues long. Germline V gene sequence: CDR1 SGHAT, CDR2 FQNNGV. The CDR3 here is CASSLRGTGAQNSPLHF. Written as DNA, the CDR3 is TGTGCCAGCAGCTTAAGGGGGACAGGGGCTCAAAATTCACCCCTCCACTTT.

This clone was recorded only once. V usage is TRBV7-3 and J usage is TRBJ1-2, with D perhaps TRBD1 (6 bases). V lost 5 bases to trimming and J lost 2 bases, with 9 bases between them. CDR3 size: 13 residues. Germline V gives CDR1 SGHTA, CDR2 FQGTGA. The CDR3 loop reads CASSLGQNYGYTF. CDR3 DNA sequence: TGTGCCAGCAGCCTAGGACAGAACTATGGCTACACCTTC. Full variable domain (missing parts from reference TRBV7-3 and TRBJ1-2): GAGVSQTPSNKVTEKGKYVELRCDPISGHTALYWYRQSLGQGPEFLIYFQGTGAADDSGLPNDRFFAVRPEGSVSTLKIQRTERGDSAVYLCASSLGQNYGYTFGSGTRLTVV.

This clone showed up just once. V usage is TRBV29-1 and J usage is TRBJ1-2; D may be TRBD1 (6 bases). Per the germline V gene, CDR1 is SQVTM and CDR2 is ANQGSEA. This CDR3 comprises 19 residues. The V gene lost 5 bases and the J gene lost 2 bases, with 30 bases spanning the gap. The CDR3 loop reads CSVHQAGGGAGLENYGYTF. CDR3 nucleotide sequence: TGCAGCGTTCACCAAGCGGGTGGGGGGGCAGGTCTCGAAAACTATGGCTACACCTTC.

This clone came up once. This chain links TRBV28 with TRBJ1-1; 7 positions match TRBD1. The CDR3 is 12 residues long. CDR1 MDHEN and CDR2 SYDVKM come from the germline V gene. Trimming took 2 bases from V and 9 from J; bases not matched to a gene: 3. CDR3 protein: CASSLDRAKAFF. CDR3 nucleotides: TGTGCCAGCAGTTTAGACAGGGCGAAAGCTTTCTTT.

This chain joins TRBV4-2 and TRBJ1-2, with D perhaps matching TRBD1 (5 bases). The V end was cut by 0 bases, the J end by 2 bases, with 13 bases between. CDR3 length: 16 residues. Germline assignment: CDR1 LGHNA and CDR2 YNFKEQ. The CDR3 spells CASSQDQTGSNYGYTF. CDR3 coding DNA: TGTGCCAGCAGCCAAGATCAAACAGGATCCAACTATGGCTACACCTTC.

The rearrangement links TRBV9 to TRBJ2-1; the match to TRBD1 covers 7 bases. The germline gives CDR1 SGDLS, CDR2 YYNGEE. CDR3 length: 13 amino acids. With 0 bases clipped from V and 10 bases from J, the junction kept 4 bases outside the gene matches. The CDR3 reads CASSVGQGLEQFF. CDR3 sequence (DNA): TGTGCCAGCAGCGTAGGACAGGGATTGGAGCAGTTCTTC.

This rearrangement joins TRBV19 to TRBJ2-7; 8 bases fit TRBD2. CDR3 length equals 14 residues. V was clipped by 8 bases and J by 0 bases; unmatched bases: 6. Germline CDR1 LNHDA, CDR2 SQIVND (reference sequence). CDR3 nucleotide sequence: TGTGCCAGTGCCAGAAGCGGGAGCTCCTACGAGCAGTACTTC. Protein sequence: CASARSGSSYEQYF.

The chain couples TRBV7-9 to TRBJ2-1; the D gene is possibly TRBD2 (5 bases). Trimming took 4 bases from V and 8 from J, leaving 12 bases between them. This CDR3 has 13 residues. The germline V gene encodes CDR1 SEHNR and CDR2 FQNEAQ (reference sequence). CDR3 bases: TGTGCCAGCAGCTCCCGAACTAGACATGAGCAGTTCTTC. This codes for CASSSRTRHEQFF.

The chain employs TRBV4-1 and TRBJ2-2; TRBD1 matches at 8 bases. Germline V gives CDR1 MGHRA, CDR2 YSYEKL. J lost 0 bases, V lost 4 bases, and 4 bases had no gene match. The CDR3 consists of 16 residues. The CDR3 region has the DNA TGCGCCAGCAGCCGAACGGACAGGGCGAACACCGGGGAGCTGTTTTTT. This encodes CASSRTDRANTGELFF.

This chain uses TRBV4-2 with TRBJ2-7; TRBD2 might be the D (6 bases). CDR1 is LGHNA, CDR2 YNFKEQ, per germline. The CDR3 loop spans 16 amino acids. V lost 1 base to trimming and J lost 0 bases, with 13 bases between them. CDR3 protein: CASSQAVSGPSYEQYF. The CDR3 DNA reads as TGTGCCAGCAGCCAAGCGGTTAGCGGCCCCTCCTACGAGCAGTACTTC.

This clone has only a few counts. The chain couples TRBV9 to TRBJ1-1; 7 nucleotides agree with TRBD1. The germline V gene has CDR1 SGDLS and CDR2 YYNGEE. This CDR3 is 15 amino acids long. Trimming removed 4 bases from V and 1 base from J; junction bases left unmatched: 7. The CDR3: CASSPRQGGNTEAFF. The CDR3, as DNA: TGTGCCAGCAGCCCCAGACAGGGAGGGAACACTGAAGCTTTCTTT.